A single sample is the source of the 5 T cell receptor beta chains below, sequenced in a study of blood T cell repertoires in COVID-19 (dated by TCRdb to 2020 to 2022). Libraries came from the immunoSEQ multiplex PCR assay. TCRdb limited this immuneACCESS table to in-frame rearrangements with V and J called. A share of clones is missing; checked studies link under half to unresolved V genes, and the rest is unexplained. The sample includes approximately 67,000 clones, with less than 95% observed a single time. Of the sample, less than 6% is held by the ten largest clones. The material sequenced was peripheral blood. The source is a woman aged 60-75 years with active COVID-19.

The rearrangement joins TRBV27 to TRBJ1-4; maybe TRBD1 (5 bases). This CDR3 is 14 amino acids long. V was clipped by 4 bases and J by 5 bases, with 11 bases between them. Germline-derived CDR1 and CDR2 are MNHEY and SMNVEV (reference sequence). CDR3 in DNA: TGTGCCAGCAGTTCTCTGGGGCCAAATGAAAAACTGTTTTTT. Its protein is CASSSLGPNEKLFF.

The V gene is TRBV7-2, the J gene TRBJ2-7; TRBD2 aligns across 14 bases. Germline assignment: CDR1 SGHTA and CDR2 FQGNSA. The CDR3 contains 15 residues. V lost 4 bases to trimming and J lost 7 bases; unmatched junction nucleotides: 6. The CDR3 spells CASSSGLAGVEEQYF. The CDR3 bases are TGTGCCAGCAGCTCGGGACTAGCGGGAGTTGAAGAGCAGTACTTC.

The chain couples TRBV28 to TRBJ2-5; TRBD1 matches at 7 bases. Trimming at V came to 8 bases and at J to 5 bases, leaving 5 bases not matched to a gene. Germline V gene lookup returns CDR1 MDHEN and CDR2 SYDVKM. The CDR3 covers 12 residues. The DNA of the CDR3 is TGTGCCAGCGGACAGGTGGTCGAGACCCAGTACTTC. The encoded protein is CASGQVVETQYF.

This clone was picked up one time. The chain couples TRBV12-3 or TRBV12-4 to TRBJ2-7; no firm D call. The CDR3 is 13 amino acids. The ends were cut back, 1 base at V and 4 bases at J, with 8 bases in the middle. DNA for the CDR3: TGTGCCAGCAGTTTAGGTCCTTTTTACGAGCAGTACTTC. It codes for CASSLGPFYEQYF.

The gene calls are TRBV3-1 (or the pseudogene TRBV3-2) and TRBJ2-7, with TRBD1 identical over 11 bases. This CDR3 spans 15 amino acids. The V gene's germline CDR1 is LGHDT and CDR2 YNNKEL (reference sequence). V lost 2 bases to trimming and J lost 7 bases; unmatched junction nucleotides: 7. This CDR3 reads CASSQRGQGGREQYF. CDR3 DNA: TGTGCCAGCAGCCAAAGGGGACAGGGGGGTCGGGAGCAGTACTTC.